This is a list of T cell receptor beta chains from one sample in a study of cytomegalovirus exposure and HLA in healthy donors. Produced via immunoSEQ multiplex PCR; TCRdb's table is partial and in-frame only. This table has just over 95,000 clones, under 85% appearing once. Material for sequencing was PBMCs. Receptor source: a woman aged 35 to 49 in good health and CMV-seropositive. CDR3s include the opening cysteine and the closing phenylalanine or tryptophan. D genes are given only for firm matches. Rows may omit the clone size; those that give it use once, few, many or a size class.

v_gene: TRBV11-2
j_gene: TRBJ2-3
abundance: NA
d_gene: NA
CDR3aa: CASSQWQGTDTQYF
CDR3nt: TGTGCCAGCAGCCAATGGCAGGGCACAGATACGCAGTATTTT

v_gene: TRBV19
j_gene: TRBJ2-3
abundance: NA
d_gene: TRBD2
CDR3aa: CASSRGGLAGVGQRDTQYF
CDR3nt: TGTGCCAGTAGTAGAGGGGGACTAGCGGGAGTCGGGCAGAGAGATACGCAGTATTTT

v_gene: TRBV4-1
j_gene: TRBJ2-1
abundance: NA
d_gene: TRBD2
CDR3aa: CASSQGLAGGGNEQFF
CDR3nt: TGCGCCAGCAGCCAGGGACTAGCGGGAGGAGGGAATGAGCAGTTCTTC

v_gene: TRBV19
j_gene: TRBJ2-1
abundance: few
d_gene: NA
CDR3aa: CAIAREKGHEQFF
CDR3nt: TGTGCCATCGCGCGGGAAAAAGGTCATGAGCAGTTCTTC

v_gene: TRBV5-1
j_gene: TRBJ1-1
abundance: NA
d_gene: NA
CDR3aa: CASSLSGQQTEAFF
CDR3nt: TGCGCCAGCAGCTTGTCAGGGCAGCAAACTGAAGCTTTCTTT

v_gene: TRBV19
j_gene: TRBJ2-4
abundance: NA
d_gene: NA
CDR3aa: CASSIGGLAKNIQYF
CDR3nt: TGTGCCAGTAGTATAGGGGGACTAGCCAAAAACATTCAGTACTTC

v_gene: TRBV19
j_gene: TRBJ2-5
abundance: NA
d_gene: TRBD1
CDR3aa: CASSPTSGTGAAETQYF
CDR3nt: TGTGCCAGTAGCCCAACGTCCGGGACAGGGGCAGCCGAGACCCAGTACTTC

v_gene: TRBV19
j_gene: TRBJ2-7
abundance: NA
d_gene: NA
CDR3aa: CATQEQYF
CDR3nt: TGTGCCACCCAAGAGCAGTACTTC

v_gene: TRBV5-1
j_gene: TRBJ1-4
abundance: once
d_gene: NA
CDR3aa: CASSLTWNEKLFF
CDR3nt: TGCGCCAGCAGCTTGACATGGAATGAAAAACTGTTTTTT

v_gene: TRBV7-3
j_gene: TRBJ1-2
abundance: NA
d_gene: NA
CDR3aa: CASSPYGGYNGYTF
CDR3nt: TGTGCCAGCAGCCCCTACGGGGGTTATAATGGCTACACCTTC

v_gene: TRBV28
j_gene: TRBJ2-7
abundance: NA
d_gene: TRBD1
CDR3aa: CATRDRPYEQYF
CDR3nt: TGTGCCACTAGGGACAGGCCCTACGAGCAGTACTTC

v_gene: TRBV5-1
j_gene: TRBJ2-1
abundance: NA
d_gene: NA
CDR3aa: CASSLRGAYSYNEQFF
CDR3nt: TGCGCCAGCAGCCTCCGGGGTGCGTACTCCTACAATGAGCAGTTCTTC

v_gene: TRBV29-1
j_gene: TRBJ2-1
abundance: NA
d_gene: TRBD1
CDR3aa: CSKAQGERNEQFF
CDR3nt: TGCAGCAAGGCACAGGGGGAAAGAAATGAGCAGTTCTTC

v_gene: TRBV7-7
j_gene: TRBJ2-1
abundance: NA
d_gene: TRBD2
CDR3aa: CASSSGTSGRVEQFF
CDR3nt: TGTGCTAGCAGCAGCGGGACTAGCGGGAGGGTTGAGCAGTTCTTC

v_gene: TRBV28
j_gene: TRBJ1-5
abundance: NA
d_gene: TRBD1
CDR3aa: CASSATGGARWDQPQHF
CDR3nt: TGTGCCAGCAGTGCGACAGGGGGCGCGAGGTGGGATCAGCCCCAGCATTTT

v_gene: TRBV7-8
j_gene: TRBJ1-2
abundance: NA
d_gene: NA
CDR3aa: CASSPLGGGGYTF
CDR3nt: TGTGCCAGCAGCCCCCTGGGGGGGGGAGGCTACACCTTC

v_gene: TRBV6-5
j_gene: TRBJ2-1
abundance: NA
d_gene: TRBD2
CDR3aa: CATASGSASYNEQFF
CDR3nt: TGTGCCACCGCCAGCGGGAGCGCCTCCTACAATGAGCAGTTCTTC

v_gene: TRBV5-6
j_gene: TRBJ2-2
abundance: NA
d_gene: NA
CDR3aa: CASSLIRGTGELFF
CDR3nt: TGTGCCAGCAGCTTGATTAGGGGTACCGGGGAGCTGTTTTTT

v_gene: TRBV19
j_gene: TRBJ1-1
abundance: few
d_gene: NA
CDR3aa: CASSMGPNTEAFF
CDR3nt: TGTGCCAGTAGTATGGGGCCGAACACTGAAGCTTTCTTT

v_gene: TRBV5-1
j_gene: TRBJ2-7
abundance: NA
d_gene: TRBD2
CDR3aa: CASSDTSGSYEQYF
CDR3nt: TGCGCCAGCAGCGATACTAGCGGGAGCTACGAGCAGTACTTC

v_gene: TRBV6-6
j_gene: TRBJ2-7
abundance: NA
d_gene: TRBD1
CDR3aa: CASKTGTGLYEQYF
CDR3nt: TGTGCCAGCAAAACCGGGACAGGGCTGTACGAGCAGTACTTC

v_gene: TRBV19
j_gene: TRBJ2-6
abundance: NA
d_gene: TRBD1
CDR3aa: CASSIREGQGIAGANVLTF
CDR3nt: TGTGCCAGTAGTATCAGGGAGGGACAGGGTATAGCTGGGGCCAACGTCCTGACTTTC

v_gene: TRBV4-1
j_gene: TRBJ1-1
abundance: few
d_gene: NA
CDR3aa: CASSPQGGNTEAFF
CDR3nt: TGCGCCAGCAGCCCTCAGGGTGGGAACACTGAAGCTTTCTTT